The next 5 T cell receptor beta chains were all read from a single sample in a study of beta chain features in type 1 diabetes. Expressed TCRB transcripts were sequenced because the entire RNA isolate underwent reverse transcription. The repertoire was sequenced with immunoSEQ multiplex PCR; TCRdb's copy has only in-frame clones and lacks some. The sample has about 290,000 clones; roughly 8% are singletons. Sequencing was done on a sample of central memory CD4+ T cells from blood. These receptors came from a woman aged 18-29 years in good health.

This clone occurred a few times. The V call is TRBV19, the J call TRBJ1-1, with D possibly matching TRBD1 (6 bases). Germline V gene sequence: CDR1 LNHDA, CDR2 SQIVND (reference sequence). V lost 1 base and J lost 7, with 13 bases in between. The CDR3 extends over 14 amino acids. The CDR3 sequence: CASSIGRDTREAFF. The CDR3 nucleotides are TGTGCCAGTAGTATAGGCCGGGACACACGTGAAGCTTTCTTT. Looking up the rest from reference TRBV19 and TRBJ1-1 gives the full variable domain: DGGITQSPKYLFRKEGQNVTLSCEQNLNHDAMYWYRQDPGQGLRLIYYSQIVNDFQKGDIAEGYSVSREKKESFPLTVTSAQKNPTAFYLCASSIGRDTREAFFGQGTRLTVV.

The genes are TRBV7-9 and TRBJ2-7; perhaps TRBD2 as D (6 bases). The CDR3 covers 16 residues. V was trimmed by 5 bases and J by 2 bases, leaving 19 bases between them. The V gene's germline CDR1 is SEHNR and CDR2 FQNEAQ (reference sequence). CDR3 in amino acids: CASSQDVGTGAYEQYF. DNA for the CDR3: TGTGCCAGCAGCCAAGATGTCGGGACGGGGGCCTACGAGCAGTACTTC.

This clone was seen a handful of times. This chain connects TRBV5-1 to TRBJ2-5, with TRBD1 matching over 8 bases. After removal of 2 bases from V and 3 bases from J, the junction contained 6 bases not matched to a gene. The germline gives CDR1 SGHRS, CDR2 YFSETQ. The CDR3 covers 15 residues. The CDR3 nucleotides are TGCGCCAGCAGCTTACTACCACAGGGGGAAGAGACCCAGTACTTC. It is translated as CASSLLPQGEETQYF.

This clone showed up many times. V and J are TRBV28 and TRBJ2-7, with D maybe TRBD1 (5 bases). Germline loops: CDR1 MDHEN, CDR2 SYDVKM. The CDR3 has 12 residues. Trimming shortened V by 8 bases and J by 3 bases, and 11 bases separated the two germline ends. The CDR3 loop is CASRDSYYEQYV. The CDR3 region has the DNA TGTGCCAGCCGAGACAGTTACTACGAGCAGTACGTC.

The sample holds a few counts of this clone. The rearrangement links TRBV29-1 to TRBJ2-1; 7 positions match TRBD1. Unmatched junction bases numbered 11, after V lost 3 bases and J lost 9 bases. CDR3 length equals 14 residues. CDR1 and CDR2 from the germline V gene are SQVTM and ANQGSEA. CDR3 protein: CSVEDRQIRGEQFF. Here the CDR3 DNA reads TGCAGCGTTGAGGACAGGCAAATAAGAGGTGAGCAGTTCTTC.